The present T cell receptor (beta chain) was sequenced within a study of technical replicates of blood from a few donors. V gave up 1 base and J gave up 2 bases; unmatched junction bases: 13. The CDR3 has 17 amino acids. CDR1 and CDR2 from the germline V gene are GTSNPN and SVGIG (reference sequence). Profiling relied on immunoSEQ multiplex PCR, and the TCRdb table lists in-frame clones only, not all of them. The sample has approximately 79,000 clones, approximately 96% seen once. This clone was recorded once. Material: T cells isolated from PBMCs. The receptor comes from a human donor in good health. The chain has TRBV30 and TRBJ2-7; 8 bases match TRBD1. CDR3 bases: TGTGCCTGGAGTGCACTTTACCCGGGACAGGAGGCCTACGAGCAGTACTTC. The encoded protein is CAWSALYPGQEAYEQYF.